The 2 T cell receptor beta chains given below trace back to one sample, sequenced in a study of vaccination and CD4 T cells after COVID-19. Antigens of these TCRs are unknown. Cultured CD4+ T-cell DNA underwent Oncomine TCR Beta short-read sequencing. MiXCR, run by TCRdb on the PCR reads, gives a single entry per CDR3 protein. The sample lists about 15,000 distinct CDR3 sequences, roughly 46% occurring once. Regarding treatment: approximately 10-day PBMC culture with coronavirus spike peptide pools or control peptides (ViraFEST assay). Sample: CD4+ T cells from blood, cultured in vitro, taken before SARS-CoV-2 vaccination. These receptors all come from a human donor who had recovered from COVID-19.

This CDR3 is CASSFSWYEQYF. The CDR3, as DNA: TGTGCCAGCAGTTTTTCGTGGTACGAGCAGTACTTC. This chain joins TRBV12-3 or TRBV12-4 and TRBJ2-7; D unclear. Between the trimmed V and J ends, which lost 3 bases and 4 bases, there was a span of 7 bases. This CDR3 comprises 12 residues.

This clonotype was counted a single time. The rearrangement joins TRBV5-4 to TRBJ1-2; TRBD1 agrees at 7 bases. This CDR3 spans 17 amino acids. CDR1 is SGHNT and CDR2 is YYREEE in the germline V gene (reference sequence). Trimming removed 5 bases from V and 5 bases from J; junction bases left unmatched: 18. This CDR3 reads CASSQPSRQGVRYGYTF. The CDR3 DNA follows: TGTGCCAGCAGTCAACCTTCCAGACAGGGAGTACGATATGGCTACACCTTC.